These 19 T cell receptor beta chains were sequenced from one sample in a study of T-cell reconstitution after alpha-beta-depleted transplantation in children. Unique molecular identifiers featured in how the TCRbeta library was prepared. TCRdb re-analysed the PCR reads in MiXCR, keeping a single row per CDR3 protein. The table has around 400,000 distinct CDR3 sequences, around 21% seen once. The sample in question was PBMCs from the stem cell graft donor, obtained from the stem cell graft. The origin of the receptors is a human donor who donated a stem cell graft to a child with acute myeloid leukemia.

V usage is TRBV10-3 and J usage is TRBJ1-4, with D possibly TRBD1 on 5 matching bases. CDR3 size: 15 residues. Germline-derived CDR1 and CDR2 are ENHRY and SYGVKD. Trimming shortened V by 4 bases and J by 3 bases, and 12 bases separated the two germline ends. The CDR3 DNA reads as TGTGCCATCAGTGCCTCAGGGCCGGCTAATGAAAAACTGTTTTTT. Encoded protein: CAISASGPANEKLFF.

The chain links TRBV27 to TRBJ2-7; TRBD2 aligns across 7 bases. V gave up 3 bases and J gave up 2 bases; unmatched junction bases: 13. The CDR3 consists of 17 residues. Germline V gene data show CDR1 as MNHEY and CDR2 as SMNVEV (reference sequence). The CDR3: CASSFRPAGTTTYEQYF. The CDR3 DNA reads TGTGCCAGCAGTTTTCGCCCGGCCGGGACTACCACCTACGAGCAGTACTTC.

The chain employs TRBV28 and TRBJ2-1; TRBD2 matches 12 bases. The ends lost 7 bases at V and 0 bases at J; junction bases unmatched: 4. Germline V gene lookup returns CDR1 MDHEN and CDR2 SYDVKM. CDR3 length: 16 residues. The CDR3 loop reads CASKTSGSHSYNEQFF. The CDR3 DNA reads TGTGCCAGCAAGACTAGCGGGAGCCACTCCTACAATGAGCAGTTCTTC.

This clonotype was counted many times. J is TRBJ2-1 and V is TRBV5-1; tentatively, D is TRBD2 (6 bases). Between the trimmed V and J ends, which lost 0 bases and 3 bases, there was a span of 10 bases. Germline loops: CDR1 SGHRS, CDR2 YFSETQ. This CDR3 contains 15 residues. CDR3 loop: CASSLAGAIYNEQFF. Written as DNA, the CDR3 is TGCGCCAGCAGCTTGGCGGGAGCGATCTACAATGAGCAGTTCTTC.

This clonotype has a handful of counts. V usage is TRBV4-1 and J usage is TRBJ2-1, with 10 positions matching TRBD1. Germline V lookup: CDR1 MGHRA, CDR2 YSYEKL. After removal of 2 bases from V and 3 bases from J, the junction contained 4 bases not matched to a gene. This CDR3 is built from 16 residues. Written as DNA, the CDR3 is TGCGCCAGCAGCCAACCAGACAGGGGGCTCTACAATGAGCAGTTCTTC. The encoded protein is CASSQPDRGLYNEQFF.

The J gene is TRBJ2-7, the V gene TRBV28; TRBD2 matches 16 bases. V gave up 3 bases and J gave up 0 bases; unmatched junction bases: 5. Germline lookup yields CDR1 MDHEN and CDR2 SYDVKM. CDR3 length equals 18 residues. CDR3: CASSFLGLAGGPSYEQYF. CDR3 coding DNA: TGTGCCAGCAGTTTCCTGGGACTAGCGGGAGGGCCCTCCTACGAGCAGTACTTC.

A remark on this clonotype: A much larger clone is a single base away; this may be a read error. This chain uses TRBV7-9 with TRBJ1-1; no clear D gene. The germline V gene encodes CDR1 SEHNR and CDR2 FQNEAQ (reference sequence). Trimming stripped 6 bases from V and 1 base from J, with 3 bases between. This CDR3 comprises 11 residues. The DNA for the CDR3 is TGTGCCAGCAGGGCGAACACTGAAGCTTTCTTT. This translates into CASRANTEAFF.

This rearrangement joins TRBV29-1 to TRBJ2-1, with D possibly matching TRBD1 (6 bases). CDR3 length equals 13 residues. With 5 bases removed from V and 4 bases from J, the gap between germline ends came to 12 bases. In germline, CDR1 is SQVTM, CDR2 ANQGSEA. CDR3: CSVWDIGYNEQFF. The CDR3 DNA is TGCAGCGTTTGGGACATAGGTTACAATGAGCAGTTCTTC.

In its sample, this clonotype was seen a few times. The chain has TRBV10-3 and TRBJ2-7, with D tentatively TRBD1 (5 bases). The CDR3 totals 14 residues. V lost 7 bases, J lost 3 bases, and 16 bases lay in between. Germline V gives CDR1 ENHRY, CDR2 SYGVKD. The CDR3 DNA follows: TGTGCCATCAAAGAGGACAAGGGATTCTACGAGCAGTACTTC. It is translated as CAIKEDKGFYEQYF.

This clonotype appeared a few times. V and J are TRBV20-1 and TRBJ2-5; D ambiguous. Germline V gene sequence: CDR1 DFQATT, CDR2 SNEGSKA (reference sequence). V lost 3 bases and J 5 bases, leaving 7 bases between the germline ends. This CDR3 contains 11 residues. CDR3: CSASHPETQYF. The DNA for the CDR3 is TGCAGTGCTAGCCACCCGGAGACCCAGTACTTC.

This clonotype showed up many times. CDR3 nucleotides: TGCAGTGCCAAGGCCCTGACTAGCGGGAGTAATGAGCAGTTCTTC. Amino acids: CSAKALTSGSNEQFF. The chain employs TRBV20-1 and TRBJ2-1; TRBD2 matches at 12 bases. The V segment lost 6 bases and the J segment 7 bases; nucleotides outside the gene matches: 10. Germline CDR1 and CDR2: DFQATT and SNEGSKA (reference sequence). This CDR3 comprises 15 residues.

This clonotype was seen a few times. CDR3 region: CASSYTSLQETQYF. The CDR3, as DNA: TGTGCCAGCAGTTACACATCCCTTCAAGAGACCCAGTACTTC. This rearrangement joins TRBV6-5 to TRBJ2-5; no reliable D call. V was trimmed by 2 bases and J by 2 bases, leaving 9 bases between them. The CDR3 runs to 14 residues. The germline CDR1 and CDR2 sequences are MNHEY and SVGAGI.

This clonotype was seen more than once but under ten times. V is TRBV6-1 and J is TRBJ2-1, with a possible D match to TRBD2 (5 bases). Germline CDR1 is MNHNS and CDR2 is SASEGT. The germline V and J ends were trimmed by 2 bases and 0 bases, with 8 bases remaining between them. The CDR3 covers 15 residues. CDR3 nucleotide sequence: TGTGCCAGCAGTGAAAGAGGGAGCTCCTACAATGAGCAGTTCTTC. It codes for CASSERGSSYNEQFF.

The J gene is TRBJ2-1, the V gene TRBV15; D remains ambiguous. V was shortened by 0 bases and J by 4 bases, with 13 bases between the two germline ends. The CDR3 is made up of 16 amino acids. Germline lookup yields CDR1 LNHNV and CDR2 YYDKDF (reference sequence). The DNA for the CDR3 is TGTGCCACCAGCAGAGATCGTTCGCCCCCATACAATGAGCAGTTCTTC. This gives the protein CATSRDRSPPYNEQFF.

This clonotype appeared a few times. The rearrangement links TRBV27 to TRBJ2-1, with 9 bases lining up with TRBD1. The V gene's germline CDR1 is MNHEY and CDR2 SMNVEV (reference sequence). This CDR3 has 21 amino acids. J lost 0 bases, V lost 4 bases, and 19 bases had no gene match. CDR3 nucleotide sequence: TGTGCCAGCAGTTCCTACTCCGGGACAGGGAGTTCCATACGCTCCTACAATGAGCAGTTCTTC. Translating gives CASSSYSGTGSSIRSYNEQFF.

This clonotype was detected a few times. The CDR3 sequence: CATSDSGQGGINEQFF. For the CDR3, the DNA is TGTGCCACCAGTGACTCCGGACAGGGTGGAATCAATGAGCAGTTCTTC. The chain carries TRBV24-1 and TRBJ2-1, with 8 bases matching TRBD1. With V trimmed by 4 bases and J by 6 bases, 10 bases remained unmatched. This CDR3 contains 16 residues. Germline CDR1 KGHDR, CDR2 SFDVKD.

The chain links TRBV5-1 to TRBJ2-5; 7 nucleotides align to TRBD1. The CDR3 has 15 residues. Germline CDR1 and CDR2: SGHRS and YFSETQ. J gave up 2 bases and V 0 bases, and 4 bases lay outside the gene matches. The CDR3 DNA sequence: TGCGCCAGCAGCTTGGGGGACAGCCTACAAGAGACCCAGTACTTC. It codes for CASSLGDSLQETQYF.

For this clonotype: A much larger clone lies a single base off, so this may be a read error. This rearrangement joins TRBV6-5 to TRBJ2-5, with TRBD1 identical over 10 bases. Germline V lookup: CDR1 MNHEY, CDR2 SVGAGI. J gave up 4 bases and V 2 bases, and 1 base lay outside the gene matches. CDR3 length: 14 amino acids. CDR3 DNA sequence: TGTGCCAGCAGTTACCGGACAGGGGGAGAGACCCAGTACTTC. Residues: CASSYRTGGETQYF.

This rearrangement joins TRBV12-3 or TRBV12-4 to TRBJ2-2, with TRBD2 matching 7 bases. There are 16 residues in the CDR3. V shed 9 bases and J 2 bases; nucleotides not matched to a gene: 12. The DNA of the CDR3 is TGTGCCAGTGGGACTACCACCACCCTTAACACCGGGGAGCTGTTTTTT. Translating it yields CASGTTTTLNTGELFF.